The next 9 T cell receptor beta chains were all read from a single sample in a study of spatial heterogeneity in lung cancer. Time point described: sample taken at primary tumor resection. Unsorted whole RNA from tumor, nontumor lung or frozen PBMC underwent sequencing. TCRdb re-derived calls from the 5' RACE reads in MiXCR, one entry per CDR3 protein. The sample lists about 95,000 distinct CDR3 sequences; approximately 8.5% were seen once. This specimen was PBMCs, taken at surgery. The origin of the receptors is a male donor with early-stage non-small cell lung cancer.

In nucleotides, the CDR3 is TGTGCCAGCAGCTTAAATATCCACGATACGCAGTATTTT. Translation gives CASSLNIHDTQYF. The chain combines TRBV7-3 with TRBJ2-3; D ambiguous. Germline V lookup: CDR1 SGHTA, CDR2 FQGTGA. V gave up 1 base and J gave up 6 bases, with 8 bases separating them. The length of the CDR3 is 13 residues.

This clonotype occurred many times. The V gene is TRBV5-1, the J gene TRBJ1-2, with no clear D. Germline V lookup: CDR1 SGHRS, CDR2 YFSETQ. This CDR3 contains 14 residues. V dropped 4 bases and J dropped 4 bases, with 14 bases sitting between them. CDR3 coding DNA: TGCGCCAGCAGCCCGGGCGGCGATTCCTATGGCTACACCTTC. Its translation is CASSPGGDSYGYTF.

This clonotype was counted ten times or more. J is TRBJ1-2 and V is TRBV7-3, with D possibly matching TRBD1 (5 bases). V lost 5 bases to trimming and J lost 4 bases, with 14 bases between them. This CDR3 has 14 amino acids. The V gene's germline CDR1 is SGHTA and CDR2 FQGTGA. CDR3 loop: CASSPERGAYGYTF. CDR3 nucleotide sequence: TGTGCCAGCAGCCCGGAGAGGGGAGCCTATGGCTACACCTTC. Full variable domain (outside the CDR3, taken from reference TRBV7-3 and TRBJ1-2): GAGVSQTPSNKVTEKGKYVELRCDPISGHTALYWYRQSLGQGPEFLIYFQGTGAADDSGLPNDRFFAVRPEGSVSTLKIQRTERGDSAVYLCASSPERGAYGYTFGSGTRLTVV.

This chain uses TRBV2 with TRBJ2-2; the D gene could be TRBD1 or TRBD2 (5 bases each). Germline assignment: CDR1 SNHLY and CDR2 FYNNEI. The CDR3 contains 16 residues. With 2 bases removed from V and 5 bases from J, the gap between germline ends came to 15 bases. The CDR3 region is CASSESGLVRTGELFF. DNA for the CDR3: TGTGCCAGCAGTGAATCGGGGCTGGTTAGGACCGGGGAGCTGTTTTTT. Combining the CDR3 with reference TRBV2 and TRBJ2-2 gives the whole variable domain EPEVTQTPSHQVTQMGQEVILRCVPISNHLYFYWYRQILGQKVEFLVSFYNNEISEKSEIFDDQFSVERPDGSNFTLKIRSTKLEDSAMYFCASSESGLVRTGELFFGEGSRLTVL.

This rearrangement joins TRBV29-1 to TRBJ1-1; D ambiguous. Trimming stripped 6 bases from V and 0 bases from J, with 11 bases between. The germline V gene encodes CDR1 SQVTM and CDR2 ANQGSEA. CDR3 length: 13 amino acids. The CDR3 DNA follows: TGCAGCGTCCTCAGAGACCTGAACACTGAAGCTTTCTTT. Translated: CSVLRDLNTEAFF.

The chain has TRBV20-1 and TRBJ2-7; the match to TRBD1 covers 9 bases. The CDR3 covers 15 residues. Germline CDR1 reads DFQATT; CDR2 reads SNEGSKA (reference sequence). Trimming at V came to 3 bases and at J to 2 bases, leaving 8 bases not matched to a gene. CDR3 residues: CSASAPGQGAYEQYF. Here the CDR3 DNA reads TGCAGTGCTAGTGCGCCGGGACAGGGAGCCTACGAGCAGTACTTC.

CDR3 residues: CATSRDRGQGRETQYF. In DNA, the CDR3 is TGTGCCACCAGCAGAGATCGGGGACAGGGACGAGAGACCCAGTACTTC. This chain links TRBV15 with TRBJ2-5; 9 bases are a match to TRBD1. This CDR3 is 16 amino acids long. Unmatched junction bases numbered 6, after V lost 0 bases and J lost 4 bases. Germline CDR1 LNHNV, CDR2 YYDKDF (reference sequence).

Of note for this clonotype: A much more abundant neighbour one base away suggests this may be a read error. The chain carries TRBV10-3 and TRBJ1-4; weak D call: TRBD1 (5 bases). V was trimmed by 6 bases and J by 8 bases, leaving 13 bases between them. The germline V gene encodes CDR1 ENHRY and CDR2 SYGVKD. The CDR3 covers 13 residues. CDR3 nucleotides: TGTGCCATCAGGCAAGGGGCGGGAGAAAAACTGTTTTTT. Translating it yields CAIRQGAGEKLFF.

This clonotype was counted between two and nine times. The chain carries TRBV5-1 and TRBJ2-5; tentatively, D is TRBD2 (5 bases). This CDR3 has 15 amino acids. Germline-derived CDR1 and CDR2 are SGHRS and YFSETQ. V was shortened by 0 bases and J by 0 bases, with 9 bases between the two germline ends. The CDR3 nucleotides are TGCGCCAGCAGCTTGGGGTCGGGAAACCAAGAGACCCAGTACTTC. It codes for CASSLGSGNQETQYF.